This TCR beta chain stems from a study of technical replicates of blood from a handful of donors. Germline values: CDR1 MNHEY, CDR2 SMNVEV (reference sequence). Losses at the gene ends were 6 bases for V and 0 bases for J; bases not matched to a gene: 10. CDR3 length: 16 residues. Method: immunoSEQ multiplex PCR; TCRdb's copy keeps in-frame clones and lacks some. The sample comprises tens of thousands of clones, roughly 96% of which are singletons, and approximately 0.3% rests with the top ten. The sample was T cells isolated from PBMCs. The source is a human donor in good health. This chain links TRBV27 with TRBJ1-1; TRBD1 matches at 7 bases. This chain's CDR3 is CASSRDSLIMNTEAFF. Written as DNA, the CDR3 is TGTGCCAGCAGCCGGGACAGCCTCATCATGAACACTGAAGCTTTCTTT.